A single sample is the source of the 29 T cell receptor beta chains below, sequenced in a study of OX40 agonist ivuxolimab in advanced cancers. Library creation used the immunoSEQ multiplex PCR assay. TCRdb's version of the immuneACCESS table is confined to in-frame rearrangements and falls short of the full clone set. An unresolved V gene accounts for under half of the shortfall where checked; the remainder is of unknown origin. This sample holds approximately 82,000 clones; 70% to 90% were observed only once. Jointly, the top ten make up around 0.84% of the sample. Sequenced here: CD4+ or CD8+ T cells sorted from blood, sampled in a trial of the OX40 agonist ivuxolimab. The receptors come from an adult with an advanced solid tumor such as melanoma, head and neck, liver or kidney cancer.

The genes are TRBV27 and TRBJ1-5, with a tentative D call TRBD1 (5 bases). CDR1 and CDR2 (germline): MNHEY, SMNVEV (reference sequence). The CDR3 has 14 amino acids. With 7 bases removed from V and 7 bases from J, the gap between germline ends came to 17 bases. The CDR3 loop is CASNTQRGGQPQHF. In nucleotides, the CDR3 is TGTGCCAGCAACACCCAGCGGGGCGGGCAGCCCCAGCATTTT.

V gene TRBV18 combines with J gene TRBJ1-2; a possible D gene is TRBD1 (6 bases). Trimming cost V 3 bases and J 8 bases, with 16 bases left between them. Germline lookup yields CDR1 KGHSH and CDR2 LQKENI. This CDR3 contains 14 residues. The CDR3 spells CASSPTGADRGYTF. The CDR3, as DNA: TGTGCCAGCTCACCGACAGGTGCCGATCGGGGCTACACCTTC.

This chain uses TRBV2 with TRBJ1-6, with D hard to call. Germline assignment: CDR1 SNHLY and CDR2 FYNNEI. This CDR3 contains 15 residues. V was trimmed by 4 bases and J by 8 bases, leaving 15 bases between them. This chain's CDR3 is CASSAGLRWDSPLHF. The CDR3 DNA sequence: TGTGCCAGCAGTGCGGGCCTTAGATGGGATTCACCCCTCCACTTT.

V is TRBV7-2 and J is TRBJ2-3; 7 bases fit TRBD2. This CDR3 comprises 15 residues. From germline, CDR1 is SGHTA and CDR2 FQGNSA. J gave up 1 base and V 5 bases, and 6 bases lay outside the gene matches. The CDR3: CASSPRGVGTDTQYF. The DNA of the CDR3 is TGTGCCAGCAGCCCCCGGGGGGTAGGCACAGATACGCAGTATTTT. Full variable domain (rest looked up from reference TRBV7-2 and TRBJ2-3): GAGVSQSPSNKVTEKGKDVELRCDPISGHTALYWYRQSLGQGLEFLIYFQGNSAPDKSGLPSDRFSAERTGGSVSTLTIQRTQQEDSAVYLCASSPRGVGTDTQYFGPGTRLTVL.

The V and J genes are TRBV4-2 and TRBJ1-1, with D possibly TRBD1 on 5 matching bases. There are 16 residues in the CDR3. The germline gives CDR1 LGHNA, CDR2 YNFKEQ. The V end was cut by 4 bases, the J end by 2 bases, with 17 bases between. As DNA, the CDR3 is TGTGCCAGCAGCCGGTTGGGGGGGAACAGTAACACTGAAGCTTTCTTT. Translation gives CASSRLGGNSNTEAFF.

V is TRBV7-6 and J is TRBJ2-3; possibly TRBD2 for D (6 bases). The V gene's germline CDR1 is SGHVS and CDR2 FNYEAQ. This CDR3 region has 15 residues. The germline V and J ends were trimmed by 2 bases and 3 bases, with 12 bases remaining between them. The CDR3 bases are TGTGCCAGCAGCTTATCGGGAGCGAGGACAGATACGCAGTATTTT. It codes for CASSLSGARTDTQYF.

This clone was observed a few times. This CDR3 reads CAWSGGQSLSNQPQHF. CDR3 sequence (DNA): TGTGCCTGGAGTGGGGGACAGTCCCTTAGCAATCAGCCCCAGCATTTT. This chain links TRBV30 with TRBJ1-5, with 7 bases identical to TRBD1. Germline values: CDR1 GTSNPN, CDR2 SVGIG (reference sequence). This CDR3 is built from 16 residues. The V and J ends lost 1 base and 0 bases, in that order; junction bases with no gene match: 6.

This sequence joins TRBV19 and TRBJ2-3; D remains unclear. Germline V lookup: CDR1 LNHDA, CDR2 SQIVND (reference sequence). The CDR3 loop spans 14 amino acids. V was shortened by 5 bases and J by 2 bases, with 11 bases between the two germline ends. CDR3 sequence reads: CASSLAKVTDTQYF. The CDR3 DNA sequence: TGTGCCAGTAGTCTCGCGAAGGTCACAGATACGCAGTATTTT.

Only one count was recorded for this clone. The rearrangement uses TRBV2 and TRBJ1-1; D is uncertain. Trimming took off 1 base at V and 7 bases at J, with 10 bases between the two ends. The germline V gene has CDR1 SNHLY and CDR2 FYNNEI. The CDR3 spans 13 residues. For the CDR3, the DNA is TGTGCCAGCAGTGAAGGGCCGCCCCTTGAAGCTTTCTTT. This sequence encodes CASSEGPPLEAFF.

This clone occurred once. This chain links TRBV7-2 with TRBJ2-2; D may be TRBD2 (6 bases). From germline, CDR1 is SGHTA and CDR2 FQGNSA. The CDR3 extends over 16 amino acids. V was clipped by 1 base and J by 5 bases, with 14 bases between them. The chain's CDR3 is CASSLGSSAATGELFF. The CDR3 DNA follows: TGTGCCAGCAGCTTAGGTTCTAGCGCGGCGACCGGGGAGCTGTTTTTT.

The genes are TRBV4-1 and TRBJ2-4; the D is unclear. The ends were cut back, 0 bases at V and 0 bases at J, with 6 bases in the middle. CDR1 MGHRA and CDR2 YSYEKL come from the germline V gene. The CDR3 has 15 residues. CDR3 DNA sequence: TGCGCCAGCAGCCAAGACCTTCTAGCCAAAAACATTCAGTACTTC. As protein: CASSQDLLAKNIQYF.

The chain carries TRBV19 and TRBJ1-5; 8 bases map to TRBD1. V was pared by 3 bases and J by 6 bases, with 7 bases of the junction left unmatched. This CDR3 region has 15 residues. CDR1 LNHDA and CDR2 SQIVND come from the germline V gene (reference sequence). CDR3 coding DNA: TGTGCCAGTAGTATCCTGGACAGGGTTAGTCAGCCCCAGCATTTT. Translated: CASSILDRVSQPQHF. Filled out from reference TRBV19 and TRBJ1-5, the complete variable domain reads DGGITQSPKYLFRKEGQNVTLSCEQNLNHDAMYWYRQDPGQGLRLIYYSQIVNDFQKGDIAEGYSVSREKKESFPLTVTSAQKNPTAFYLCASSILDRVSQPQHFGDGTRLSIL.

V gene TRBV19 combines with J gene TRBJ2-5; 10 positions agree with TRBD1. Per germline, CDR1 LNHDA and CDR2 SQIVND (reference sequence). This CDR3 is 13 amino acids long. With V trimmed by 8 bases and J by 5 bases, 5 bases remained unmatched. The CDR3 loop reads CASAGQGRETQYF. CDR3 nucleotides: TGTGCCAGTGCGGGACAGGGGAGGGAGACCCAGTACTTC.

This clone has only a few counts. The rearrangement uses TRBV6-1 and TRBJ1-2; 7 bases match TRBD1. V dropped 2 bases and J dropped 4; count of bases not matched to a gene: 4. CDR1 and CDR2 (germline): MNHNS, SASEGT. CDR3 length: 14 amino acids. As DNA, the CDR3 is TGTGCCAGCAGTGAAACGACAGGGACCTATGGCTACACCTTC. Translating gives CASSETTGTYGYTF.

The chain links TRBV5-1 to TRBJ2-1; 11 positions agree with TRBD2. The CDR3 totals 14 residues. Germline V gene lookup returns CDR1 SGHRS and CDR2 YFSETQ. V lost 3 bases, J lost 7 bases, and 3 bases stayed unmatched. As DNA, the CDR3 is TGCGCCAGCAGCTGGGGGACTAGCGGTAATGAGCAGTTCTTC. Protein sequence: CASSWGTSGNEQFF.

The chain has TRBV6-5 and TRBJ1-6; the D is unclear. Germline V lookup: CDR1 MNHEY, CDR2 SVGAGI. V lost 6 bases and J 6 bases, leaving 12 bases between the germline ends. This CDR3 is 14 amino acids long. CDR3 in amino acids: CASSRVFLNSPLHF. The CDR3 DNA follows: TGTGCCAGCAGCCGGGTCTTTCTTAATTCACCCCTCCACTTT.

The rearrangement uses TRBV27 and TRBJ2-1, with 8 positions matching TRBD2. The CDR3 extends over 15 amino acids. The V and J ends lost 6 bases and 6 bases, in that order; junction bases with no gene match: 10. Germline CDR1 reads MNHEY; CDR2 reads SMNVEV (reference sequence). The CDR3 region is CASRGGTRGSNEQFF. In DNA form, the CDR3 reads TGTGCCAGCAGAGGGGGGACTAGAGGTTCCAATGAGCAGTTCTTC.

This sequence joins TRBV7-2 and TRBJ1-1; D uncertain. In germline, CDR1 is SGHTA, CDR2 FQGNSA. This CDR3 is 13 amino acids long. The V end was cut by 4 bases, the J end by 5 bases, with 11 bases between. DNA for the CDR3: TGTGCCAGCAGCTACTCGGTGGGGACTGAAGCTTTCTTT. It translates to CASSYSVGTEAFF.

The chain recombines TRBV5-6 with TRBJ2-5; the match to TRBD1 covers 8 bases. From germline, CDR1 is SGHDT and CDR2 YYEEEE. V was pared by 2 bases and J by 5 bases, with 8 bases of the junction left unmatched. The CDR3 loop spans 15 amino acids. The CDR3 is CASSFGTGGLETQYF. The CDR3 DNA sequence: TGTGCCAGCAGCTTCGGAACAGGGGGTTTGGAGACCCAGTACTTC.

DNA of the CDR3: TGCGCCAGCAGCATTAATGCCTACGAGCAGTACTTC. It specifies CASSINAYEQYF. This chain uses TRBV5-1 with TRBJ2-7; the D is unclear. The germline V and J ends were trimmed by 4 bases and 2 bases, with 7 bases remaining between them. CDR3 size: 12 residues. CDR1 and CDR2 from the germline V gene are SGHRS and YFSETQ. The full variable domain, its missing parts supplied by reference TRBV5-1 and TRBJ2-7, is KAGVTQTPRYLIKTRGQQVTLSCSPISGHRSVSWYQQTPGQGLQFLFEYFSETQRNKGNFPGRFSGRQFSNSRSEMNVSTLELGDSALYLCASSINAYEQYFGPGTRLTVT.

This clone was observed once. The V call is TRBV12-5, the J call TRBJ1-4, with TRBD1 identical over 7 bases. There are 13 residues in the CDR3. With 11 bases clipped from V and 6 bases from J, the junction kept 9 bases outside the gene matches. Germline values: CDR1 LGHNT, CDR2 FRNRAP. The CDR3 sequence is CASHRGLHEKLFF. The CDR3 DNA sequence: TGTGCTTCTCATAGGGGGCTTCATGAAAAACTGTTTTTT.

The chain recombines TRBV7-9 with TRBJ1-5; possible D gene TRBD1, 6 bases. Germline V gene sequence: CDR1 SEHNR, CDR2 FQNEAQ (reference sequence). This CDR3 has 13 amino acids. V was shortened by 8 bases and J by 6 bases, with 14 bases between the two germline ends. The CDR3 DNA is TGTGCCAGCCGCTCGGGGGCCAGTCAGCCCCAGCATTTT. It yields the protein CASRSGASQPQHF.

This chain connects TRBV30 to TRBJ2-7; D might be TRBD2 (6 bases). Germline V lookup: CDR1 GTSNPN, CDR2 SVGIG (reference sequence). The CDR3 loop spans 14 amino acids. The V end lost 2 bases, the J end lost 4 bases, and 15 bases lay between the germline ends. CDR3 sequence (DNA): TGTGCCTGGAGTACGGGACTTACAGGTTACGAGCAGTACTTC. This translates into CAWSTGLTGYEQYF.

As regards this clone: At one end, the junction sequence differs from germline, possibly due to a read error. The chain combines TRBV7-7 with TRBJ2-5; 8 bases fit TRBD1. The CDR3 has 15 residues. Germline V gene data show CDR1 as SSHAT and CDR2 as FNYEAQ (reference sequence). The CDR3 sequence is CASSFGQGGQETQYF. The CDR3 DNA follows: TGTGCTAGCAGCTTCGGACAGGGTGGGCAGGAGACCCAGTACTTC.

This clone was seen many times. The chain carries TRBV7-2 and TRBJ1-2, with D maybe TRBD1 (5 bases). This CDR3 region has 16 residues. V was trimmed by 5 bases and J by 8 bases, leaving 24 bases between them. The V gene's germline CDR1 is SGHTA and CDR2 FQGNSA. CDR3 nucleotides: TGTGCCAGCAGCCCAGGCCCCTTTTTGGCAGGGTCGGGCTACACCTTC. It codes for CASSPGPFLAGSGYTF. Looking up the rest from reference TRBV7-2 and TRBJ1-2 gives the full variable domain: GAGVSQSPSNKVTEKGKDVELRCDPISGHTALYWYRQSLGQGLEFLIYFQGNSAPDKSGLPSDRFSAERTGGSVSTLTIQRTQQEDSAVYLCASSPGPFLAGSGYTFGSGTRLTVV.

V gene TRBV7-3 combines with J gene TRBJ2-3; possible D gene TRBD2, 6 bases. This CDR3 is built from 14 residues. Trimming left V 5 bases short and J 6 bases short, with 15 bases between. Germline lookup yields CDR1 SGHTA and CDR2 FQGTGA. The CDR3 reads CASSPRDSGDTQYF. CDR3 coding DNA: TGTGCCAGCAGCCCCCGGGACTCAGGGGATACGCAGTATTTT.

This rearrangement joins TRBV10-3 to TRBJ1-1; no clear D gene. Trimming took off 8 bases at V and 5 bases at J, with 18 bases between the two ends. The CDR3 has 14 amino acids. Per the germline V gene, CDR1 is ENHRY and CDR2 is SYGVKD. The CDR3 sequence: CAILPQDGRTEAFF. CDR3 nucleotide sequence: TGTGCCATCCTCCCCCAGGACGGTCGGACTGAAGCTTTCTTT.

The rearrangement links TRBV6-5 to TRBJ2-1, with D tentatively TRBD2 (5 bases). From germline, CDR1 is MNHEY and CDR2 SVGAGI. This CDR3 contains 11 residues. The V and J ends lost 4 bases and 12 bases respectively, with 10 bases between them. In DNA, the CDR3 is TGTGCCAGCAGTTCACGGACTCGGCAGTTCTTC. This sequence encodes CASSSRTRQFF.

The chain combines TRBV30 with TRBJ2-6; TRBD1 aligns across 7 bases. The CDR3 has 13 amino acids. Germline V gives CDR1 GTSNPN, CDR2 SVGIG (reference sequence). Trimming took 8 bases from V and 1 from J; bases not matched to a gene: 2. The CDR3 nucleotides are TGTGCCCGCAGGGGGTCTGGGGCCAACGTCCTGACTTTC. Translating it yields CARRGSGANVLTF.